Listed below are T cell receptor beta chains from one sample, sequenced in a study of CD8 T cells in ankylosing spondylitis. MiXCR, applied by TCRdb to the 5' RACE reads, yields one record per CDR3 protein. The repertoire holds approximately 300,000 distinct CDR3 sequences, 8% seen once, with less than 15% in the top ten. The sequenced material came from blood, either unsorted or a sorted T cell fraction (not recorded which). The receptors were gathered from a male donor with ankylosing spondylitis. The CDR3 runs from the conserved cysteine through the conserved F or W. D genes are given only for firm matches. Rows give clone size only sometimes, using once, few, many, or a class for an expanded clone.

clone_size j_call cdr3_length d_call v_call cdr3_nt cdr3_aa
- TRBJ2-6 12 - TRBV7-3 TGTGCCACTAGCGTTGGGGCCAACGTCCTGACTTTC CATSVGANVLTF
many TRBJ2-7 13 - TRBV12-3/TRBV12-4 TGTGCCAGCAGTCTCACGGTGGGGAGGGAGCAGTACTTC CASSLTVGREQYF
- TRBJ1-2 15 TRBD1 TRBV5-5 TGTGCCAGCAGCCAGGAGGACAGGCCGCATTATGGCTACACCTTC CASSQEDRPHYGYTF
few TRBJ2-7 16 TRBD2 TRBV20-1 TGCAGTGCTAGAGATGGACTAGTCGGGGCTTGGGACGAGCAGTACTTC CSARDGLVGAWDEQYF
- TRBJ1-4 15 - TRBV7-9 TGTGCCAGCAGCTTATCGCAGGGCTTTAATGAAAAACTGTTTTTT CASSLSQGFNEKLFF
- TRBJ2-2 14 - TRBV5-6 TGTGCCAGCAGCCGGACCCTGAACACCGGGGAGCTGTTTTTT CASSRTLNTGELFF
- TRBJ2-1 18 TRBD2 TRBV5-1 TGCGCCAGCAGCGGAGGACTAGCGGGAGGTCGAGGGGACAATGAGCAGTTCTTC CASSGGLAGGRGDNEQFF
few TRBJ2-7 15 - TRBV10-3 TGTGCCATCAGTGAGAGAGAACAGGTGGAGCGCGAGCAGTACTTC CAISEREQVEREQYF
few TRBJ2-7 13 - TRBV28 TGTGCCAGCAGTTTAGCGACATACTACGAGCAGTACTTC CASSLATYYEQYF
- TRBJ1-5 14 TRBD1 TRBV12-3/TRBV12-4 TGTGCCAGCATGGGACAGTCCACAAATCAGCCCCAGCATTTT CASMGQSTNQPQHF
- TRBJ2-7 14 - TRBV20-1 TGCAGTGCTAGGGAGGGGGGGGTATCCTACGAGCAGTACTTC CSAREGGVSYEQYF
- TRBJ2-1 15 - TRBV29-1 TGCAGCGTTGATCTACGGGGGCGCCCTCTCAATGAGCAGTTCTTC CSVDLRGRPLNEQFF
many TRBJ1-6 14 - TRBV7-2 TGTGCCAGCAGCCCGACACCCGAGGGTTCACCCCTCCACTTT CASSPTPEGSPLHF
many TRBJ2-6 10 - TRBV14 TGTGCCAGCGGGGGGGCATTCCTGACTTTC CASGGAFLTF
- TRBJ2-1 15 - TRBV29-1 TGCAGCGTTCTCGGACAGCCCGGATTCTACAATGAGCAGTTCTTC CSVLGQPGFYNEQFF
- TRBJ1-1 11 - TRBV30 TGTGCCTGGAGTGGCCTCCGTGAAGCTTTCTTT CAWSGLREAFF
few TRBJ1-5 16 - TRBV4-1 TGCGCCAGCAGCCAAGTGGCGGGGAACAGCAATCAGCCCCAGCATTTT CASSQVAGNSNQPQHF
many TRBJ1-4 14 - TRBV7-8 TGTGCCAGCAGCTTATTTTCAGGCCCAGAAAAACTGTTTTTT CASSLFSGPEKLFF
- TRBJ2-7 19 TRBD2 TRBV4-2 TGTGCCAGCAGCCAAGTTGGACTAGCGGGAGAATTTCGGGGGTACGAGCAGTACTTC CASSQVGLAGEFRGYEQYF
- TRBJ1-1 14 - TRBV14 TGTGCCAGCAGCCACATAGGGGGAGCCACTGAAGCTTTCTTT CASSHIGGATEAFF
many TRBJ2-1 16 - TRBV12-3/TRBV12-4 TGTGCCAGCACAATGGGAGTCCCTAGCTCCTACAATGAGCAGTTCTTC CASTMGVPSSYNEQFF
- TRBJ2-1 16 TRBD2 TRBV20-1 TGCAGTGCTAGAGATCTGGCGGGAGCATCCCACAATGAGCAGTTCTTC CSARDLAGASHNEQFF
- TRBJ2-7 17 TRBD2 TRBV10-2 TGCGCCAGCAGTGACCCCGGACTAGCGGAAATTTCCTACGAGCAGTACTTC CASSDPGLAEISYEQYF
- TRBJ2-2 15 - TRBV4-3 TGCGCCAGCAGCCAAGTAGGCCTTTACACCGGGGAGCTGTTTTTT CASSQVGLYTGELFF
many TRBJ2-1 15 TRBD2 TRBV14 TGTGCCAGCAGCCCTACTAGCGGGAGGGGAGGCGAGCAGTTCTTC CASSPTSGRGGEQFF
many TRBJ2-7 15 TRBD1 TRBV6-1 TGTGCCAGCAGGCGATCGGGACAGGGTTCCTACGAGCAGTACTTC CASRRSGQGSYEQYF
many TRBJ1-1 13 - TRBV4-1 TGCGCCAGCAGCCCTGCAGGTAGAGCTGAAGCTTTCTTT CASSPAGRAEAFF
- TRBJ1-1 15 - TRBV6-1 TGTGCCAGCAGTGAGAGGGGAGGGATGAACACTGAAGCTTTCTTT CASSERGGMNTEAFF
- TRBJ2-4 12 TRBD2 TRBV12-3/TRBV12-4 TGTGCCAGCAGTTCGGGACTAGCGGGGTCCTACTTC CASSSGLAGSYF
- TRBJ1-2 15 - TRBV15 TGTGCCACCAGCCTCGCCCGGGACGTTGTGCGTGGCTACACCTTC CATSLARDVVRGYTF
many TRBJ1-5 15 TRBD1 TRBV5-1 TGCGCCAGCAGCTCCACAGGGGTCGGCAATCAGCCCCAGCATTTT CASSSTGVGNQPQHF
- TRBJ2-5 13 - TRBV5-1 TGCGCCAGCAGCCGGGGAGGCGGGGAGACCCAGTACTTC CASSRGGGETQYF
- TRBJ2-1 17 - TRBV18 TGTGCCAGCTCACCATCGCCGGGACCGCGGGCCTACAATGAGCAGTTCTTC CASSPSPGPRAYNEQFF
many TRBJ1-4 14 - TRBV5-1 TGCGCCAGCAGCTCGACAGATTATAATGAAAAACTGTTTTTT CASSSTDYNEKLFF
few TRBJ2-2 11 - TRBV2 TGTGCCAGCAGTGGATTCAGGGAGCTGTTTTTT CASSGFRELFF
many TRBJ2-1 14 - TRBV12-3/TRBV12-4 TGTGCCAGCAGAACAACTAGCTATTACAATGAGCAGTTCTTC CASRTTSYYNEQFF
- TRBJ2-2 14 TRBD1 TRBV12-3/TRBV12-4 TGTGCCAGCAGTGTCAGGGGGTGGTCCGGGGAGCTGTTTTTT CASSVRGWSGELFF
- TRBJ1-2 13 TRBD1 TRBV5-1 TGCGCCAGCAGCCTCGGACAGGCCGGGGGCTACACCTTC CASSLGQAGGYTF
many TRBJ2-1 14 - TRBV6-2/TRBV6-3 TGTGCCAGCAGTTACTCAGGACGGGACAATGAGCAGTTCTTC CASSYSGRDNEQFF
many TRBJ2-2 17 - TRBV5-4 TGTGCCAGCAGCCCTGATGATTCGGGAGAAAACACCGGGGAGCTGTTTTTT CASSPDDSGENTGELFF
many TRBJ2-7 16 TRBD2 TRBV12-3/TRBV12-4 TGTGCCAGCAGCCAGAGAGGGGGACTAGTACCCTACGAGCAGTACTTC CASSQRGGLVPYEQYF
many TRBJ2-1 13 - TRBV10-3 TGTGCCATCAGTGGGGCTAGCGAGGTTGAGCAGTTCTTC CAISGASEVEQFF
few TRBJ1-4 14 - TRBV6-1 TGTGCCAGCGGCTCGACAGGACCTAATGAAAAACTGTTTTTT CASGSTGPNEKLFF
few TRBJ2-1 11 - TRBV27 TGTGCCAGCAGTGCAGGATACGAGCAGTTCTTC CASSAGYEQFF
- TRBJ2-5 14 - TRBV7-8 TGTGCCAGCAGCTTAGCGGCGACCGTTTCGACCCAGTACTTC CASSLAATVSTQYF
many TRBJ2-1 13 - TRBV29-1 TGCAGCGCCGAAGGACAGAAAAACAATGAGCAGTTCTTC CSAEGQKNNEQFF
- TRBJ1-3 17 TRBD1 TRBV20-1 TGCTGTGCTAGAGGACAGGGCCCGGGGGAGTCTGGAAACACCATATATTTT CCARGQGPGESGNTIYF
many TRBJ1-3 15 - TRBV7-3 TGTGCCAGCAGCTTAAGTGCGGTCTCTGGAAACACCATATATTTT CASSLSAVSGNTIYF
few TRBJ2-2 14 - TRBV29-1 TGCAGCGTTGCCGGGGGAATTGTGGCCGGGGAGCTGTTTTTT CSVAGGIVAGELFF
- TRBJ2-7 11 - TRBV6-6 TGTGCCAGCAGTGCCGTGCACGAGCAGTACTTC CASSAVHEQYF
- TRBJ1-5 16 - TRBV6-1 TGTGCCAGCAGTGAAGCCCAAGGGGCAGAGTCCCAGCCCCAGCATTTT CASSEAQGAESQPQHF
few TRBJ2-5 15 TRBD2 TRBV20-1 TGCAGTGCCAAGGTGGTTGCGGGAGGTGGGGAGACCCAGTACTTC CSAKVVAGGGETQYF
many TRBJ1-1 13 - TRBV4-2 TGTGCCAGCAGCCAGTGGGGTAACACTGAAGCTTTCTTT CASSQWGNTEAFF
many TRBJ2-3 14 TRBD1 TRBV5-1 TGCGCCAGCAGCATTGGGACAGGGACTGATACGCAGTATTTT CASSIGTGTDTQYF
few TRBJ2-2 13 - TRBV3-1 TGTGCCAGCGAACCAGGCAGCACCGGGGAGCTGTTTTTT CASEPGSTGELFF